Reported below is one T cell receptor (beta chain). This clonotype was counted a single time. Its antigen remains unidentified. One base away there is no much larger clone; base qualities are not given. The entry originates in a study of blood T cells in healthy people across ages (dated by TCRdb to 2014 to 2015). About the investigation overall: In model experiments, template switching captured about one uniquely barcoded TCR beta cDNA molecule for every two T cells. The study measured age-related changes in TCR beta repertoire diversity using deep sequencing normalized with unique cDNA molecular identifiers. The donors were divided into four age groups: young (average around 17 years), middle-aged (approximately 42), aged (approximately 62) and long-lived (roughly 82). To avoid experimental bias, donors of different ages were randomly spread across the sequencing lanes. The study analyzed two additional independent replicas of 1 million unique cDNA reads from the same blood draw for two donors, one aged 18 to 29 and one aged 80 or older.

Donors were approximately 42 systemically healthy Caucasian individuals from Russia aged roughly 6 to 100 years. Each donor gave 8 to 10 milliliters of peripheral blood, drawn into EDTA-treated Vacutainer tubes. PBMCs were isolated by Ficoll-Paque density-gradient centrifugation, with at least 6.5 million obtained per sample. Trizol reagent was used to extract total RNA from PBMCs, with at least 6 micrograms per sample. Naive CD45RAhigh/CD27high T cell percentages were measured by flow cytometry on a PBMC aliquot from every donor. Findings and caveats that apply to the study as a whole: The long-lived group showed more naive CD4+ T cells, fewer expanded clones and increased TCR diversity than the aged group, suggesting age selection. Estimates of total diversity from one million sequenced T cells were regarded as lower bounds and underestimates. Since profiling was done on bulk unsorted PBMCs, naive and antigen-experienced compartments could not be conclusively compared. As age increased, observed TCR beta diversity per million T cells dropped in a roughly linear way, and a significant reduction was already evident by age 40. Observed TCR beta diversity correlated strongly with the percentage of naive T cells measured by flow cytometry. Because donor CMV infection status was unknown, age-related changes in expanded clonotypes were potentially confounded.

Library creation used 5' RACE. This sample was sequenced with an Illumina HiSeq 2500. A second PCR of roughly 6 to 12 cycles was performed with a sample-barcoded 5' primer and a J-beta primer mix. Each TCR beta cDNA molecule received a unique molecular identifier from a template-switch 5' adaptor carrying 12 random nucleotides. Each sample yielded at least 2.5 million CDR3-containing paired-end reads. The Mint cDNA synthesis kit, primed by a TRBC-specific oligonucleotide, was used to synthesize first-strand cDNA from all RNA. After uracil-DNA glycosylase treatment, a first 18-cycle PCR used universal primers M1SS and BC2_uni_R on all cDNA. Per the original workflow: Each sample was normalized by randomly selecting 1 million high-quality reads, each carrying a distinct molecular identifier. Instead of being binned into consensus sequences, reads that shared molecular identifiers were thrown out. CDR3 identification, clonotype clustering and error correction used MiTCR with a Q25 quality threshold and the strictest error-elimination algorithm. A nonparametric unseen species model with Euler transformation was used to estimate a lower bound on total TCR beta diversity. TCRdb reprocessing: public reads trimmed at Q25 with fastp, clones called with MiXCR, in-frame beta chains kept. Rows are unified per CDR3 protein, each entry keeping the most common DNA and genes. The authors' filters were not applied to this entry. In all, the sample holds about 1.5 million distinct CDR3 sequences, and approximately 43% of those were seen once. Of the sample, about 3.8% falls within the top ten clones.

The germline V gene (reference sequence) gives CDR1 as GTSNPN and CDR2 as SVGIG. Its CDR3 holds 16 amino acids, cysteine through phenylalanine. The only DNA kept is the CDR3, 48 bases in frame from the first base. A distance of 16 bases separates the germline ends of V and J, which lose 3 bases and 1 base respectively. The sequencing input was blood. This chain joins TRBV30 to TRBJ2-1; possibly the D gene is TRBD1, per 5 matching bases. The receptor comes from a woman aged 18 to 35 in good health. The CDR3 region reads CAWSPTKGISYNEQFF. The sequenced DNA is TGTGCCTGGAGCCCCACAAAGGGGATTTCCTACAATGAGCAGTTCTTC.